These T cell receptor beta chains were read from a single sample in a study of shared clonotypes between healthy human individuals. The table came from immunoSEQ multiplex PCR; TCRdb's copy has only in-frame clones and leaves some out. This sample has roughly 96,000 clones, with roughly 50% found just once. The sequenced sample consisted of PBMCs. These receptors all stem from a woman aged 40 to 50 in good health. Some clones in this sample may be carry-over from other donors' samples. CDR3s include the opening cysteine and the closing phenylalanine or tryptophan. The order of the fields is V gene, D gene, J gene, clone size, CDR3 protein, CDR3 DNA. The D gene is left open where the match is weak. Where a row states a size, it is once, few, many or the class of an expanded clone; other rows omit it.

v_gene: TRBV7-9
d_gene: NA
j_gene: TRBJ2-7
abundance: NA
CDR3aa: CASSLGSLALYEQYF
CDR3nt: TGTGCCAGCAGCTTGGGCTCACTAGCTCTCTACGAGCAGTACTTC

v_gene: TRBV28
d_gene: NA
j_gene: TRBJ1-4
abundance: NA
CDR3aa: CASSYKEKLFF
CDR3nt: TGTGCCAGCAGTTACAAGGAAAAACTGTTTTTT

v_gene: TRBV7-8
d_gene: NA
j_gene: TRBJ2-4
abundance: NA
CDR3aa: CASSLGAGSGNIQYF
CDR3nt: TGTGCCAGCAGCTTAGGTGCGGGTAGCGGAAACATTCAGTACTTC

v_gene: TRBV7-8
d_gene: TRBD1
j_gene: TRBJ2-7
abundance: many
CDR3aa: CASSARQGRYEQYF
CDR3nt: TGTGCCAGCAGCGCCCGACAGGGGAGGTACGAGCAGTACTTC

v_gene: TRBV15
d_gene: NA
j_gene: TRBJ2-5
abundance: few
CDR3aa: CATSMDTQETQYF
CDR3nt: TGTGCCACCAGCATGGACACCCAAGAGACCCAGTACTTC

v_gene: TRBV7-8
d_gene: TRBD1
j_gene: TRBJ1-5
abundance: NA
CDR3aa: CASSAWDSQPQHF
CDR3nt: TGTGCCAGCAGCGCGTGGGACAGCCAGCCCCAGCATTTT

v_gene: TRBV10-1
d_gene: TRBD1
j_gene: TRBJ1-1
abundance: NA
CDR3aa: CASISGQGDTEAFF
CDR3nt: TGCGCCAGCATATCGGGACAGGGGGACACTGAAGCTTTCTTT

v_gene: TRBV7-2
d_gene: TRBD2
j_gene: TRBJ2-1
abundance: NA
CDR3aa: CASSLGAGANYEQFF
CDR3nt: TGTGCCAGCAGCTTAGGAGCGGGAGCCAACTATGAGCAGTTCTTC

v_gene: TRBV10-3
d_gene: TRBD2
j_gene: TRBJ2-1
abundance: NA
CDR3aa: CAIMGGRANEQFF
CDR3nt: TGTGCCATCATGGGCGGGAGGGCCAATGAGCAGTTCTTC

v_gene: TRBV4-2
d_gene: NA
j_gene: TRBJ2-6
abundance: NA
CDR3aa: CASSSRSHISGANVLTF
CDR3nt: TGTGCCAGCAGCTCCCGAAGCCACATCTCTGGGGCCAACGTCCTGACTTTC

v_gene: TRBV5-1
d_gene: NA
j_gene: TRBJ1-4
abundance: few
CDR3aa: CASSADSEKLFF
CDR3nt: TGCGCCAGCAGCGCGGACAGTGAAAAACTGTTTTTT

v_gene: TRBV7-8
d_gene: NA
j_gene: TRBJ2-7
abundance: NA
CDR3aa: CASSLEATVGTYEQYF
CDR3nt: TGTGCCAGCAGCTTAGAGGCGACAGTTGGGACCTACGAGCAGTACTTC

v_gene: TRBV6-4
d_gene: TRBD2
j_gene: TRBJ2-3
abundance: NA
CDR3aa: CASSDSLAGVDTQYF
CDR3nt: TGTGCCAGCAGTGACTCCTTAGCGGGAGTAGATACGCAGTATTTT

v_gene: TRBV9
d_gene: NA
j_gene: TRBJ2-5
abundance: NA
CDR3aa: CASSVAGSETQYF
CDR3nt: TGTGCCAGCAGCGTAGCCGGGAGCGAGACCCAGTACTTC

v_gene: TRBV4-2
d_gene: NA
j_gene: TRBJ1-1
abundance: NA
CDR3aa: CASSQAVGENTEAFF
CDR3nt: TGTGCCAGCAGCCAAGCGGTCGGGGAGAACACTGAAGCTTTCTTT

v_gene: TRBV28
d_gene: NA
j_gene: TRBJ1-1
abundance: NA
CDR3aa: CASSLAAGGAFF
CDR3nt: TGTGCCAGCAGTTTAGCGGCGGGCGGAGCTTTCTTT

v_gene: TRBV15
d_gene: TRBD2
j_gene: TRBJ2-4
abundance: NA
CDR3aa: CATSREGLATNIQYF
CDR3nt: TGTGCCACCAGCAGAGAGGGACTAGCTACGAACATTCAGTACTTC

v_gene: TRBV30
d_gene: TRBD1
j_gene: TRBJ1-6
abundance: few
CDR3aa: CAWSQGASSPLHF
CDR3nt: TGTGCCTGGAGCCAGGGGGCTTCTTCACCCCTCCACTTT

v_gene: TRBV20-1
d_gene: TRBD1
j_gene: TRBJ2-7
abundance: NA
CDR3aa: CSARDTGQAYF
CDR3nt: TGCAGTGCTAGAGATACGGGACAGGCGTACTTC

v_gene: TRBV11-2
d_gene: NA
j_gene: TRBJ1-1
abundance: NA
CDR3aa: CASSSSDRNTEAFF
CDR3nt: TGTGCCAGCAGCTCTTCGGACAGGAACACTGAAGCTTTCTTT

v_gene: TRBV7-9
d_gene: NA
j_gene: TRBJ1-2
abundance: NA
CDR3aa: CASSLVTNYGYTF
CDR3nt: TGTGCCAGCAGCTTAGTAACTAACTATGGCTACACCTTC

v_gene: TRBV28
d_gene: TRBD1
j_gene: TRBJ1-6
abundance: NA
CDR3aa: CASSPIDRDNSPLHF
CDR3nt: TGTGCCAGCAGCCCCATCGACAGGGATAATTCACCCCTCCACTTT